These T cell receptor beta chains were read from a single sample in a study of CD8 T cells in ankylosing spondylitis. TCRdb itself ran the 5' RACE reads through MiXCR, one entry per CDR3 protein. The data show under 850,000 distinct CDR3 sequences, with 15% to 20% seen just once and 15% to 20% held by the top ten. The sample taken for sequencing was blood, either unsorted or a sorted T cell fraction (not recorded which). The receptors come from a male donor with ankylosing spondylitis. The CDR3 runs from the conserved cysteine through the conserved F or W. A D gene is named only where the DNA matches it firmly. A clone size is listed for some rows: how often the clone was seen (once, few, many), or a class if it is expanded.

j_gene: TRBJ2-2; abundance: -; v_gene: TRBV7-2; len: 15; d_gene: TRBD1; CDR3aa: CASSSTGGTTGELFF; CDR3nt: TGTGCCAGCAGCTCGACAGGGGGCACCACCGGGGAGCTGTTTTTT
j_gene: TRBJ2-2; abundance: few; v_gene: TRBV6-1; len: 16; d_gene: -; CDR3aa: CASTPRTATNTGELFF; CDR3nt: TGTGCCAGCACTCCCAGGACAGCCACGAACACCGGGGAGCTGTTTTTT
j_gene: TRBJ2-1; abundance: many; v_gene: TRBV4-2; len: 16; d_gene: -; CDR3aa: CASSLRIEIAYNEQFF; CDR3nt: TGTGCCAGCAGCCTGAGGATCGAGATAGCCTACAATGAGCAGTTCTTC
j_gene: TRBJ2-2; abundance: once; v_gene: TRBV18; len: 16; d_gene: TRBD2; CDR3aa: CASSPNLAGEAGELFF; CDR3nt: TGTGCCAGCTCACCAAACCTAGCGGGAGAGGCCGGGGAGCTGTTTTTT
j_gene: TRBJ2-6; abundance: -; v_gene: TRBV12-3/TRBV12-4; len: 20; d_gene: -; CDR3aa: CASSSRDRLTRSSGANVLTF; CDR3nt: TGTGCCAGCAGTTCGAGGGACCGATTAACCCGTAGCTCTGGGGCCAACGTCCTGACTTTC
j_gene: TRBJ2-3; abundance: -; v_gene: TRBV24-1; len: 17; d_gene: TRBD2; CDR3aa: CATSAPSGARSTDTQYF; CDR3nt: TGTGCCACCAGTGCGCCTAGCGGGGCCCGAAGCACAGATACGCAGTATTTT
j_gene: TRBJ2-1; abundance: few; v_gene: TRBV12-3/TRBV12-4; len: 15; d_gene: TRBD2; CDR3aa: CASSPGGTDYNEQFF; CDR3nt: TGTGCCAGCAGCCCCGGGGGGACCGACTACAATGAGCAGTTCTTC
j_gene: TRBJ1-3; abundance: few; v_gene: TRBV29-1; len: 13; d_gene: -; CDR3aa: CSVDGQTGNTIYF; CDR3nt: TGCAGCGTTGACGGCCAGACTGGAAACACCATATATTTT
j_gene: TRBJ2-3; abundance: many; v_gene: TRBV5-1; len: 14; d_gene: TRBD1; CDR3aa: CASSTGQSTDTQYF; CDR3nt: TGCGCCAGCAGCACGGGACAGTCCACAGATACGCAGTATTTT
j_gene: TRBJ1-5; abundance: few; v_gene: TRBV12-3/TRBV12-4; len: 15; d_gene: -; CDR3aa: CASSLALGERTPQHF; CDR3nt: TGTGCCAGCAGTTTAGCGCTTGGCGAAAGGACGCCCCAGCATTTT
j_gene: TRBJ2-4; abundance: -; v_gene: TRBV5-1; len: 15; d_gene: -; CDR3aa: CASSLGDLPRLIQYF; CDR3nt: TGCGCCAGCAGCTTAGGGGACCTTCCTCGACTTATTCAGTACTTC
j_gene: TRBJ1-3; abundance: few; v_gene: TRBV19; len: 16; d_gene: TRBD1; CDR3aa: CAIEGQGLYSGNTIYF; CDR3nt: TGTGCCATCGAGGGACAGGGATTGTACTCTGGAAACACCATATATTTT
j_gene: TRBJ1-5; abundance: few; v_gene: TRBV27; len: 15; d_gene: -; CDR3aa: CASSFDRFGNQPQHF; CDR3nt: TGTGCCAGCAGTTTTGACCGATTCGGCAATCAGCCCCAGCATTTT
j_gene: TRBJ2-2; abundance: -; v_gene: TRBV28; len: 15; d_gene: TRBD1; CDR3aa: CASSLLGQGAGELFF; CDR3nt: TGTGCCAGCAGTTTATTGGGCCAGGGGGCCGGGGAGCTGTTTTTT
j_gene: TRBJ1-2; abundance: -; v_gene: TRBV5-1; len: 18; d_gene: -; CDR3aa: CASSYSPETLTDNYGYTF; CDR3nt: TGCGCCAGCAGCTACTCACCCGAAACGCTGACAGACAACTATGGCTACACCTTC
j_gene: TRBJ2-5; abundance: few; v_gene: TRBV4-2; len: 16; d_gene: TRBD1; CDR3aa: CASSRGQGRTQETQYF; CDR3nt: TGTGCCAGCAGCCGGGGACAGGGGAGGACCCAAGAGACCCAGTACTTC
j_gene: TRBJ2-7; abundance: -; v_gene: TRBV18; len: 14; d_gene: -; CDR3aa: CASSPMGGLYEQYF; CDR3nt: TGTGCCAGCTCACCCATGGGGGGCCTCTACGAGCAGTACTTC
j_gene: TRBJ2-5; abundance: -; v_gene: TRBV18; len: 15; d_gene: TRBD1; CDR3aa: CASSPPGQVQETQYF; CDR3nt: TGTGCCAGCTCACCACCTGGACAGGTCCAAGAGACCCAGTACTTC
j_gene: TRBJ2-1; abundance: -; v_gene: TRBV9; len: 15; d_gene: TRBD2; CDR3aa: CASSATGGALNEQFF; CDR3nt: TGTGCCAGCAGCGCAACCGGGGGGGCCCTTAATGAGCAGTTCTTC
j_gene: TRBJ1-3; abundance: many; v_gene: TRBV12-3/TRBV12-4; len: 14; d_gene: -; CDR3aa: CASSYTGSGNTIYF; CDR3nt: TGTGCCAGCAGTTATACAGGCTCTGGAAACACCATATATTTT
j_gene: TRBJ2-1; abundance: -; v_gene: TRBV7-9; len: 17; d_gene: TRBD2; CDR3aa: CASSPRTSGGEGNEQFF; CDR3nt: TGTGCCAGCAGTCCTCGGACTAGCGGGGGAGAAGGGAATGAGCAGTTCTTC
j_gene: TRBJ2-3; abundance: -; v_gene: TRBV29-1; len: 13; d_gene: -; CDR3aa: CSMGSGGTDTQYF; CDR3nt: TGCAGCATGGGGTCGGGCGGCACAGATACGCAGTATTTT
j_gene: TRBJ1-4; abundance: -; v_gene: TRBV6-1; len: 14; d_gene: -; CDR3aa: CASSVAGWDEKLFF; CDR3nt: TGTGCCAGCAGTGTGGCAGGTTGGGATGAAAAACTGTTTTTT
j_gene: TRBJ2-3; abundance: few; v_gene: TRBV7-2; len: 13; d_gene: -; CDR3aa: CASSSRRLDTQYF; CDR3nt: TGTGCCAGCAGCTCCCGGCGGTTAGATACGCAGTATTTT
j_gene: TRBJ2-5; abundance: -; v_gene: TRBV7-8; len: 15; d_gene: -; CDR3aa: CASSLALIATETQYF; CDR3nt: TGTGCCAGCAGCTTAGCGTTGATAGCGACCGAGACCCAGTACTTC
j_gene: TRBJ2-5; abundance: -; v_gene: TRBV27; len: 14; d_gene: -; CDR3aa: CASRLPGDQETQYF; CDR3nt: TGTGCCAGCAGACTCCCGGGGGACCAAGAGACCCAGTACTTC
j_gene: TRBJ1-2; abundance: -; v_gene: TRBV7-9; len: 12; d_gene: TRBD1; CDR3aa: CASTVQDRGYTF; CDR3nt: TGTGCCAGCACCGTCCAGGACAGGGGCTACACCTTC